This T cell receptor (beta chain) was captured in a study of OX40 agonist ivuxolimab in advanced cancers. The CDR3 extends over 14 amino acids. The V gene lost 0 bases and the J gene lost 10 bases, with 15 bases spanning the gap. Germline assignment: CDR1 SGHTA and CDR2 FQGTGA. Assay: immunoSEQ multiplex PCR; the TCRdb copy retains only in-frame clones and omits some. The profile shows 75,000 to 95,000 clones, 90% to 95% of them singletons. Sample: CD4+ or CD8+ T cells sorted from blood, taken in a trial of the OX40 agonist ivuxolimab. The clonotype was recovered from an adult with an advanced solid tumor such as melanoma, head and neck, liver or kidney cancer. The chain links TRBV7-3 to TRBJ1-1; maybe TRBD1 (6 bases). CDR3 sequence (DNA): TGTGCCAGCAGCTTAACTGGGGGCGTTGAAGGAGCTTTCTTT. Translating gives CASSLTGGVEGAFF.